The clone carrying this T cell receptor beta chain was found a few times. Its antigen is as yet unknown. Library preparation tagged each individual cDNA molecule with a unique molecular identifier. TCRdb reprocessed the RACE reads with MiXCR, giving one entry per CDR3 protein. The sample comprises about 380,000 distinct CDR3 sequences, about 5.1% of which are singletons, and 2.6% rests with the top ten. These data are taken from a study of human T cells and chemical hapten exposure. Study details: A roughly 2 cm by roughly 2 cm inner upper arm patch received 2% DPC for sensitization. Study results and limitations: Patch test score tracked positively with PT1 expanded TCR counts. Controls had significantly fewer large CDR3 similarity clusters than were formed by expanded TCRs.

The CDR3 totals 15 residues. Losses at the gene ends were 6 bases for V and 9 bases for J; bases not matched to a gene: 8. The time point is: pre-sensitization, week 0. As to treatment: therapeutic diphenylcyclopropenone sensitization with weekly scalp DPC. The sample was whole blood, taken in connection with sensitization to the hapten diphenylcyclopropenone (DPC). The J gene is TRBJ2-1, the V gene TRBV12-3 or TRBV12-4; 13 nucleotides match TRBD2. The receptor was derived from a woman aged 50 to 60 with alopecia areata. Some clones in this sample may be carry-over from other donors' samples. The CDR3 is CASSEGLAGRGEQFF. The CDR3 nucleotides read TGTGCCAGCAGCGAGGGACTAGCGGGGCGGGGTGAGCAGTTCTTC.